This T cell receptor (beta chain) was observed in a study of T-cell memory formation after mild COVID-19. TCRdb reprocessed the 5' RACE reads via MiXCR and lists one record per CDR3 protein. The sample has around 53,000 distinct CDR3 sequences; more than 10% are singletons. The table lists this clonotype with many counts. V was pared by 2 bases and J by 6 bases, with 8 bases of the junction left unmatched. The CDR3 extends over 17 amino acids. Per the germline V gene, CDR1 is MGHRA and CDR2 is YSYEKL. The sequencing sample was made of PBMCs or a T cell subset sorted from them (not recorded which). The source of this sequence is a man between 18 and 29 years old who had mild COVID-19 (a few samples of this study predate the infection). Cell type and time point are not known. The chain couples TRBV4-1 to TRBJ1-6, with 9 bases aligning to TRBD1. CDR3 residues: CASSQRQGDRFNSPLHF. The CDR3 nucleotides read TGCGCCAGCAGCCAAAGACAGGGGGATCGCTTTAATTCACCCCTCCACTTT.